Below are 30 T cell receptor beta chains sequenced from a single sample in a study of spatial heterogeneity in lung cancer. TCRdb fed the 5' RACE reads into MiXCR, producing one record per CDR3 protein. The table lists some 11,000 distinct CDR3 sequences, around 6% of them singletons. This sample's time point: sample taken at primary tumor resection. The material was PBMCs, obtained at surgery. The source of these receptors is a male donor with early-stage non-small cell lung cancer.

There are many counts of this clonotype. The genes are TRBV20-1 and TRBJ2-1; 7 nucleotides match TRBD2. The germline gives CDR1 DFQATT, CDR2 SNEGSKA (reference sequence). With V trimmed by 0 bases and J by 5 bases, 7 bases remained unmatched. There are 15 residues in the CDR3. The CDR3 coding sequence is TGCAGTGCTAGAGATACGCTAGCGGCTAACAATGAGCAGTTCTTC. Translating it yields CSARDTLAANNEQFF.

This clonotype was counted ten times or more. The V gene is TRBV7-2, the J gene TRBJ1-2, with 10 bases identical to TRBD1. J lost 3 bases, V lost 5 bases, and 6 bases had no gene match. Germline V gene data show CDR1 as SGHTA and CDR2 as FQGNSA. The CDR3 runs 15 residues. The chain's CDR3 is CASSLTGGQDYGYTF. DNA for the CDR3: TGTGCCAGCAGCCTGACAGGGGGCCAGGACTATGGCTACACCTTC.

Many counts were recorded for this clonotype. The chain recombines TRBV6-5 with TRBJ2-7, with D perhaps matching TRBD1 or TRBD2 (6 bases each). Germline assignment: CDR1 MNHEY and CDR2 SVGAGI. The CDR3 extends over 13 amino acids. V lost 4 bases and J lost 7, with 14 bases in between. The CDR3 DNA is TGTGCCAGCAGTTCGCCCCAGGGGAGGGAGCAGTACTTC. It translates to CASSSPQGREQYF.

This clonotype was recorded a few times. The chain uses TRBV5-4 and TRBJ2-3; 7 nucleotides align to TRBD2. Looked up from germline, CDR1 is SGHNT and CDR2 is YYREEE (reference sequence). The junction had 2 bases not matched to a gene; V was cut back by 4 bases and J by 0 bases. CDR3 length: 14 residues. CDR3: CASSRAGSTDTQYF. The CDR3 DNA reads TGTGCCAGCAGCAGAGCGGGAAGCACAGATACGCAGTATTTT.

This clonotype showed up just a few times. The rearrangement uses TRBV20-1 and TRBJ1-1, with 7 bases lining up with TRBD1. The CDR3 sequence is 17 residues long. Trimming took 0 bases from V and 3 from J; bases not matched to a gene: 13. Germline V gives CDR1 DFQATT, CDR2 SNEGSKA (reference sequence). CDR3 amino acids: CSARDALRGGEDTEAFF. CDR3 DNA: TGCAGTGCTAGAGATGCCCTCAGGGGGGGAGAGGACACTGAAGCTTTCTTT.

This clonotype was counted ten times or more. This chain joins TRBV18 and TRBJ1-5; D not certain. Looked up from germline, CDR1 is KGHSH and CDR2 is LQKENI. The CDR3 length is 13 residues. Trimming stripped 6 bases from V and 5 bases from J, with 11 bases between. CDR3: CASSPDGDQPQHF. CDR3 DNA sequence: TGTGCCAGCTCCCCTGACGGGGATCAGCCCCAGCATTTT.

Sample share makes this clonotype medium-sized. V gene TRBV4-1 combines with J gene TRBJ2-7, with TRBD1 matching 9 bases. The CDR3 covers 15 residues. V lost 3 bases and J lost 3; bases outside the gene matches: 6. Germline values: CDR1 MGHRA, CDR2 YSYEKL. Here the CDR3 reads CASSQSGQGGYEQYF. The DNA for the CDR3 is TGCGCCAGCAGCCAGTCGGGACAGGGCGGCTACGAGCAGTACTTC.

This clonotype came up many times. V gene TRBV18 combines with J gene TRBJ2-7; no clear D gene. Germline V gene sequence: CDR1 KGHSH, CDR2 LQKENI. The CDR3 is 11 residues long. V gave up 6 bases and J gave up 4 bases, with 7 bases separating them. CDR3 DNA sequence: TGTGCCAGCTCCTCGGAGTACGAGCAGTACTTC. It translates to CASSSEYEQYF.

This clonotype showed up just a few times. The rearrangement joins TRBV28 to TRBJ2-1; the match to TRBD2 covers 8 bases. The germline CDR1 and CDR2 sequences are MDHEN and SYDVKM. The junction had 18 bases not matched to a gene; V was cut back by 4 bases and J by 10 bases. This CDR3 has 17 residues. The CDR3 nucleotides are TGTGCCAGCAGTTCCAAGTTCGGGAGGGCCCCTGGTTACGAGCAGTTCTTC. Encoded protein: CASSSKFGRAPGYEQFF.

By proportion, this clonotype is medium-sized. The genes are TRBV25-1 and TRBJ2-7; TRBD2 might be the D (5 bases). CDR1 and CDR2 from the germline V gene are MGHDK and SYGVNS. The CDR3 is 13 amino acids. V shed 7 bases and J shed 3 bases, with 13 bases lying between them. Here the CDR3 DNA reads TGTGCCAGCACCCAGGCTGGAGGCTACGAGCAGTACTTC. It specifies CASTQAGGYEQYF.

V and J are TRBV19 and TRBJ2-7; possibly TRBD1 for D (6 bases). V shed 6 bases and J shed 7 bases, with 16 bases lying between them. CDR3 length: 13 amino acids. Germline assignment: CDR1 LNHDA and CDR2 SQIVND (reference sequence). The CDR3 reads CASSPSTGGEQYF. Written as DNA, the CDR3 is TGTGCCAGTAGCCCATCGACAGGTGGGGAGCAGTACTTC.

The rearrangement links TRBV7-9 to TRBJ1-5, with 8 bases that match TRBD1. There are 12 residues in the CDR3. Germline CDR1 and CDR2: SEHNR and FQNEAQ (reference sequence). V gave up 8 bases and J gave up 7 bases; unmatched junction bases: 4. The CDR3 spells CASQGAGQPQHF. In nucleotides, the CDR3 is TGTGCCAGCCAGGGGGCCGGGCAGCCCCAGCATTTT.

Only a few counts were recorded for this clonotype. V is TRBV30 and J is TRBJ2-7; tentatively, D is TRBD1 (6 bases). Germline loops: CDR1 GTSNPN, CDR2 SVGIG (reference sequence). The CDR3 extends over 13 amino acids. V dropped 1 base and J dropped 2 bases, with 9 bases sitting between them. The CDR3 region is CAWSGQAPYEQYF. Here the CDR3 DNA reads TGTGCCTGGAGTGGACAGGCGCCCTACGAGCAGTACTTC.

This clonotype was recorded many times. The chain combines TRBV3-1 with TRBJ2-7; D is undetermined. Germline loops: CDR1 LGHDT, CDR2 YNNKEL (reference sequence). This CDR3 has 13 amino acids. Deletions cut 4 bases from V and 4 bases from J, with 11 bases between. The CDR3 nucleotides are TGTGCCAGCAGCCGAAGAGTGACTTACGAGCAGTACTTC. Translation gives CASSRRVTYEQYF.

The rearrangement links TRBV5-1 to TRBJ2-5, with D unresolved. V lost 3 bases, J lost 1 base, and 10 bases lay in between. CDR1 is SGHRS, CDR2 YFSETQ, per germline. The CDR3 runs 14 residues. CDR3 in amino acids: CASSYWVPQETQYF. CDR3 in DNA: TGCGCCAGCAGCTATTGGGTCCCCCAAGAGACCCAGTACTTC.

This clonotype was found many times. The rearrangement links TRBV11-2 to TRBJ2-3; 9 bases agree with TRBD2. V lost 5 bases, J lost 1 base, and 10 bases stayed unmatched. Looked up from germline, CDR1 is SGHAT and CDR2 is FQNNGV. This CDR3 has 17 residues. CDR3 sequence (DNA): TGTGCCAGCAGCCCCTGGCTAGCGGGACCGGGCACAGATACGCAGTATTTT. Its protein is CASSPWLAGPGTDTQYF.

By its share, this clonotype is medium-sized. The chain is built from TRBV24-1 and TRBJ2-3, with TRBD1 identical over 7 bases. The CDR3 has 16 residues. Germline CDR1 KGHDR, CDR2 SFDVKD. V shed 3 bases and J 0 bases; nucleotides not matched to a gene: 5. CDR3 in amino acids: CATSDDGTVSTDTQYF. CDR3 DNA sequence: TGTGCCACCAGTGATGATGGGACAGTTAGCACAGATACGCAGTATTTT.

This clonotype was picked up many times. The chain combines TRBV9 with TRBJ2-3, with 9 bases identical to TRBD1. With 7 bases clipped from V and 6 bases from J, the junction kept 9 bases outside the gene matches. The CDR3 sequence is 14 residues long. Per the germline V gene, CDR1 is SGDLS and CDR2 is YYNGEE. Here the CDR3 reads CASAGTGQFDTQYF. DNA for the CDR3: TGTGCCAGCGCCGGGACAGGGCAATTCGATACGCAGTATTTT.

This clonotype was picked up many times. This chain joins TRBV23-1 and TRBJ2-3; 12 positions match TRBD2. TRBV23-1 is classed as an ORF, of uncertain function. Unmatched junction bases numbered 0, after V lost 4 bases and J lost 4 bases. This CDR3 spans 14 amino acids. The DNA of the CDR3 is TGCGCCAGCAGTCCTAGCGGGGGGGCAGATACGCAGTATTTT. It translates to CASSPSGGADTQYF.

Notes on this clonotype: A much bigger clone sits one base away, suggesting this may be a read error. The V call is TRBV20-1, the J call TRBJ2-1; a weak D match, TRBD1 (6 bases). Trimming cost V 6 bases and J 2 bases, with 17 bases left between them. CDR3 length equals 15 residues. Germline lookup yields CDR1 DFQATT and CDR2 SNEGSKA (reference sequence). CDR3 sequence: CSAPWGHSPYNEQFF. In DNA form, the CDR3 reads TGCAGTGCGCCGTGGGGGCACAGCCCCTACAATGAGCAGTTCTTC.

This clonotype was counted at least ten times. The rearrangement links TRBV24-1 to TRBJ2-2; 9 bases match TRBD1. The germline gives CDR1 KGHDR, CDR2 SFDVKD. The V segment lost 6 bases and the J segment 6 bases; nucleotides outside the gene matches: 4. The CDR3 runs to 14 residues. The CDR3 bases are TGTGCCACCAGTTCACAGGGGGCAGCCGGGGAGCTGTTTTTT. Its protein product is CATSSQGAAGELFF.

In this sample, this clonotype turned up many times. The chain joins TRBV18 to TRBJ1-1, with a tentative D call TRBD1 (5 bases). Germline-derived CDR1 and CDR2 are KGHSH and LQKENI. Trimming took off 0 bases at V and 5 bases at J, with 7 bases between the two ends. The CDR3 extends over 13 amino acids. In DNA form, the CDR3 reads TGTGCCAGCTCACCACCCGGGGGGACTGAAGCTTTCTTT. Its translation is CASSPPGGTEAFF.

By share of the sample, this clonotype is medium-sized. The V gene is TRBV11-2, the J gene TRBJ1-1, with TRBD1 identical over 8 bases. The junction had 9 bases not matched to a gene; V was cut back by 4 bases and J by 5 bases. The length of the CDR3 is 15 residues. Looked up from germline, CDR1 is SGHAT and CDR2 is FQNNGV. The DNA of the CDR3 is TGTGCCAGCAGCTCAGGACAGGGAGGGAGTACTGAAGCTTTCTTT. It specifies CASSSGQGGSTEAFF.

This clonotype is labeled as medium-sized. DNA of the CDR3: TGTGCCAGCAGTGAATACGGCAGGTACTCTGGGGCCAACGTCCTGACTTTC. It specifies CASSEYGRYSGANVLTF. The rearrangement uses TRBV2 and TRBJ2-6; D is uncertain. V dropped 2 bases and J dropped 0 bases, with 11 bases sitting between them. CDR3 length: 17 amino acids. Germline CDR1 reads SNHLY; CDR2 reads FYNNEI.

There are many counts of this clonotype. In nucleotides, the CDR3 is TGTGCCAGCTCACCGGACTTGTCCCAGCCCCAGCATTTT. This codes for CASSPDLSQPQHF. The chain has TRBV18 and TRBJ1-5, with D uncertain. The germline gives CDR1 KGHSH, CDR2 LQKENI. The CDR3 is 13 residues long. V was trimmed by 3 bases and J by 7 bases, leaving 10 bases between them.

This clonotype was observed many times. This chain joins TRBV27 and TRBJ2-7; 7 bases agree with TRBD1. This CDR3 is built from 13 residues. Germline assignment: CDR1 MNHEY and CDR2 SMNVEV (reference sequence). V gave up 5 bases and J gave up 0 bases; unmatched junction bases: 1. CDR3 nucleotides: TGTGCCAGCAGTCCAGGGGGCTCCTACGAGCAGTACTTC. Translating gives CASSPGGSYEQYF.

In the case of this clonotype: Possible read error: a much larger clone is one base away. The gene calls are TRBV5-1 and TRBJ2-3; 7 positions agree with TRBD1. The germline CDR1 and CDR2 sequences are SGHRS and YFSETQ. This CDR3 comprises 15 residues. V shed 5 bases and J 2 bases; nucleotides not matched to a gene: 8. Written as DNA, the CDR3 is TGCGCCAGCAGTTCCCACGGGACAGACACAGATACGCAGTATTTT. This sequence encodes CASSSHGTDTDTQYF.

This clonotype came up many times. The rearrangement joins TRBV19 to TRBJ2-3; D possibly uses TRBD1 or TRBD2 (5 bases each). This CDR3 comprises 13 residues. Trimming took 3 bases from V and 5 from J, leaving 9 bases between them. Germline assignment: CDR1 LNHDA and CDR2 SQIVND (reference sequence). The CDR3 nucleotides read TGTGCCAGTAGTATTATGGGGGTAGATACGCAGTATTTT. This encodes CASSIMGVDTQYF.

This clonotype was counted at least ten times. The chain has TRBV30 and TRBJ2-3, with D possibly matching TRBD2 (5 bases). This CDR3 region has 13 residues. Germline CDR1 reads GTSNPN; CDR2 reads SVGIG (reference sequence). Deletions cut 2 bases from V and 0 bases from J, with 6 bases between. The CDR3 region is CAWSRGSTDTQYF. The CDR3 DNA reads as TGTGCCTGGAGTCGAGGGAGCACAGATACGCAGTATTTT.

This clonotype was seen repeatedly, ten times or more. V gene TRBV11-2 combines with J gene TRBJ2-5; D is unclear. Germline V lookup: CDR1 SGHAT, CDR2 FQNNGV. The V gene lost 0 bases and the J gene lost 4 bases, with 0 bases spanning the gap. The CDR3 contains 11 residues. The CDR3 region is CASSLEETQYF. In DNA, the CDR3 is TGTGCCAGCAGCTTAGAAGAGACCCAGTACTTC.